This entry is about one TCR beta chain. This specimen belongs to a study of blood T cell repertoires in COVID-19. Study details: Whether acute or convalescent, the COVID-19 samples came from the United States, Italy and Spain. T cells, B-cell-depleted T cells, or PBMCs provided the cDNA or gDNA that served as material.

V shed 7 bases and J 6 bases; nucleotides not matched to a gene: 8. This CDR3 is 14 amino acids long. CDR1 is MNHEY, CDR2 SVGAGI, per germline. Authors' analysis steps: Amplified reference gene primers provided the basis for estimating nucleated cell counts. Clones were read by immunoSEQ multiplex PCR, and TCRdb kept only the in-frame ones, dropping some. Clone size and V and J calls were adopted from that table, with D and trimming inferred from the DNA. The table lists tens of thousands of clones, around nine tenths of them singletons, with 4.8% in the top ten. Sequences were obtained from peripheral blood. The sequence was obtained from a human donor in a cohort sampled during active COVID-19. J is TRBJ1-1 and V is TRBV6-5; 10 bases match TRBD1. The chain's CDR3 is CASIAGTGVSEAFF. The DNA for the CDR3 is TGTGCCAGCATAGCCGGGACAGGGGTATCTGAAGCTTTCTTT.